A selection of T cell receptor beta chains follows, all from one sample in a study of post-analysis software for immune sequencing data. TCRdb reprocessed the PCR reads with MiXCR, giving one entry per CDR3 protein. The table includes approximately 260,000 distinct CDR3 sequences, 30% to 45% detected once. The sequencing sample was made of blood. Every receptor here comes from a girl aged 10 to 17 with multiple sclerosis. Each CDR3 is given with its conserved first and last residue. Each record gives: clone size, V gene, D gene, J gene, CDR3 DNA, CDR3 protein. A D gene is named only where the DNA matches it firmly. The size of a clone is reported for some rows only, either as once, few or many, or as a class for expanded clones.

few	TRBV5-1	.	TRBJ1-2	TGCGCCAGCAGCCCAACCGCGGGTGGAGGCTACACCTTC	CASSPTAGGGYTF
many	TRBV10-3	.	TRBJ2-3	TGTGCCATCAGTGAGTCGACTCGGCGGAGCACAGATACGCAGTATTTT	CAISESTRRSTDTQYF
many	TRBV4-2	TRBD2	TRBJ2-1	TGTGCCAGCAGCCAGGATACTAGCGGAGGGTACAATGAGCAGTTCTTC	CASSQDTSGGYNEQFF
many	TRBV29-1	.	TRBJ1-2	TGCAGCGCATGGACAGTCTATGGCTACACCTTC	CSAWTVYGYTF
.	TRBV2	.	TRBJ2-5	TGTGCCAGCAGCGAAAGGGACCAAGAGACTCAGTACTTC	CASSERDQETQYF
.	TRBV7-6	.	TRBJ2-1	TGTGCCAGCACCGCGGGTCCCCGAGGCAATGAGCAGTTCTTC	CASTAGPRGNEQFF
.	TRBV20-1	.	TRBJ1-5	TGCAGCGCTAGCAGGGAGGAGAGCAATCAGCCCCAGCATTTT	CSASREESNQPQHF
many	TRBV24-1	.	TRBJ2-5	TGTGCCACCAGTGACCCCCCGGGCACGGAGAGGGAGACCCAGTACTTC	CATSDPPGTERETQYF
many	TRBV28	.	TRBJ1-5	TGTGCCAGCAGTCGTTTTACCATTAGCAGGGGCCTACCCAATCAGCCCCAGCATTTT	CASSRFTISRGLPNQPQHF
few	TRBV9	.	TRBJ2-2	TGTGCCAGCAGCGCCCAACACCCGAGGGGCCCGAACACCGGGGAGCTGTTTTTT	CASSAQHPRGPNTGELFF
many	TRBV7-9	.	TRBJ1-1	TGTGCCAGCAGCTTAGTCTTCACCTTTGGGGGGCTTGAGGACACTGAAGCTTTCTTT	CASSLVFTFGGLEDTEAFF
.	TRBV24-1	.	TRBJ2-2	TGTGCCACCAGTGATCAAGCATTCGGGGAGCAGTTTTTT	CATSDQAFGEQFF
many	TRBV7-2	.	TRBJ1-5	TGTGCCAGCAGCTTGGACAGTGCAAGGCAGCCCCAGCATTTT	CASSLDSARQPQHF
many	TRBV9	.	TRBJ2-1	TGTGCCAGCAGCGTTTTGGGGGCTAGCGGCTCCTACAATGAGCAGTTCTTC	CASSVLGASGSYNEQFF
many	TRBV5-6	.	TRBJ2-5	TGTGCCAGCAGCTTCGCCGGACGGCAGAGAGAGACCCAGTACTTC	CASSFAGRQRETQYF
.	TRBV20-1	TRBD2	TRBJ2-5	TGCAGTGCTAGAGATTTCGGGGGGGCAGAGACCCAGTACTTC	CSARDFGGAETQYF
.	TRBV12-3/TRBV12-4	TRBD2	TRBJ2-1	TGTGCCAGCAGTTTAGAAACGGGGGGGCCTGGTGAGCAGTTCTTC	CASSLETGGPGEQFF
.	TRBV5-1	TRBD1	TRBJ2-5	TGCGCCAGCAGTCCAACTGGGACAGGGCTGGCGGTAAAGACCCAGTACTTC	CASSPTGTGLAVKTQYF
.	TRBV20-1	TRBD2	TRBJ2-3	TGCAGTGCTAGTCCGACTAGCGGGACTAGCACAGATACGCAGTATTTT	CSASPTSGTSTDTQYF
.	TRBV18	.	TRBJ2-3	TGTGCCAGCTCGCACCGCGGGTCCGCGGGCACAGATACGCAGTATTTT	CASSHRGSAGTDTQYF
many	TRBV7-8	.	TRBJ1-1	TGTGCCAGCAGCTTAAAGAGGTTTGGGAACACTGAAGCTTTCTTT	CASSLKRFGNTEAFF
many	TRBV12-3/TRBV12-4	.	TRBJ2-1	TGTGCCAGCACCCTGAGAGGAGAGCAGTTCTTC	CASTLRGEQFF
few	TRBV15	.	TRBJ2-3	TGTGCCACCAGCAATACCCCTGGGGGGGCCAGGACAGATACGCAGTATTTT	CATSNTPGGARTDTQYF
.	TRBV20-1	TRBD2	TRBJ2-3	TGCAGTGTCGGGGGGGGCAACACAGATACGCAGTATTTT	CSVGGGNTDTQYF
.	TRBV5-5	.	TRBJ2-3	TGTGCCAGCAGCTTTTCAGCGGATACGCAGTATTTT	CASSFSADTQYF
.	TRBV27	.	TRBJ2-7	TGTGCCAGCAGTTTATGGGGGGCTGGTGAGCAGTACTTC	CASSLWGAGEQYF
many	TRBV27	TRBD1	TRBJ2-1	TGTGCCAGCAGTTCCTGGGACAGGGAGCAGTTCTTC	CASSSWDREQFF
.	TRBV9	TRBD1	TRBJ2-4	TGTGCCAGCAGCGAAGATATGACCCCCGGGACAGGGGTGTACTTC	CASSEDMTPGTGVYF
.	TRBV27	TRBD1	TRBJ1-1	TGTGCCAGCAGTTTAAGGGGACAGGGGGCAATCAGGGGCACTGAAGCTTTCTTT	CASSLRGQGAIRGTEAFF
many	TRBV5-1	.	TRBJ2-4	TGCGCCAGCAGCATTGACCCCAGGAGGCTAGCCAAAAACATTCAGTACTTC	CASSIDPRRLAKNIQYF
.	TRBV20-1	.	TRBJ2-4	TGCAGTGCTAGGGGTGGGCTAGCCAAAAACATTCAGTACTTC	CSARGGLAKNIQYF
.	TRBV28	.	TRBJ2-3	TGTGCCAGCAGTTCGGCCTCTAGCACAGATACGCAGTATTTT	CASSSASSTDTQYF
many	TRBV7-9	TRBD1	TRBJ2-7	TGTGCCAGCAGCCTGTCCGGGACAGAGCTTGAGCAGTACTTC	CASSLSGTELEQYF
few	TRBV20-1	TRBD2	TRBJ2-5	TGCAGTCCACAGCTAGCGGGAGAGACCCAGTACTTC	CSPQLAGETQYF
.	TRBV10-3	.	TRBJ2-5	TGTGCCATCAGTGAAATGGGGAGCCAAGAGAACCAGTACTTC	CAISEMGSQENQYF
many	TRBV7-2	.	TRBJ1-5	TGTGCCAGCAGCTCCTCGGACAGTCGGCAGCCCCAGCATTTT	CASSSSDSRQPQHF
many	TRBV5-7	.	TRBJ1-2	TGTGCCAGCAGCTTGGACAGGGAGAACTATGGCTACACCTTC	CASSLDRENYGYTF
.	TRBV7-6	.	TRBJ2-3	TGTGCCAGCAGCTTAGGGGGATTGGGGCGAAATACGCAGTATTTT	CASSLGGLGRNTQYF
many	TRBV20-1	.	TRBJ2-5	TGCAGTGCCAATCACCATCACGAGACCCAGTACTTC	CSANHHHETQYF
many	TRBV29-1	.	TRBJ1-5	TGCAGCGCCGTAGGCGTGGGGATGAATCAGCCCCAGCATTTT	CSAVGVGMNQPQHF
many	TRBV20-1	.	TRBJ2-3	TGCAGTGCTAGAGATATGGCGCAGGCAGATACGCAGTATTTT	CSARDMAQADTQYF
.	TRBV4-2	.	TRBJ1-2	TGTGCCAGCAGCCAAGATCAATCAGCGGGCTACACCTTC	CASSQDQSAGYTF
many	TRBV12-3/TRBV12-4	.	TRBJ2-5	TGTGCCAGCAGTTTAGTCAGTCAAGAGACCCAGTACTTC	CASSLVSQETQYF
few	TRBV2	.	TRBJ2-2	TGTGCCAGCACGAACGCGCGTACCGGGGAGCTGTTTTTT	CASTNARTGELFF
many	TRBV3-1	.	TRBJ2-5	TGTGCCAGCAGCCAAGATCGGGGGGCCCCCGGAAGGGAGACCCAGTACTTC	CASSQDRGAPGRETQYF